This T cell receptor beta chain was sequenced in a study of blood T cell repertoires in COVID-19. The CDR3 is 13 amino acids. The V gene end was trimmed by 2 bases and the J gene end by 15 bases; junction bases not matched to a gene: 10. From germline, CDR1 is SGHDN and CDR2 FVKESK. Generated by immunoSEQ multiplex PCR, the TCRdb table keeps only in-frame clones and is missing some. Of under 70,000 clones listed, roughly four fifths were seen once; the top ten hold roughly 20%. This clone was seen once. The sequencing input was peripheral blood. The receptor comes from a man in his fifties or sixties with acute or convalescent COVID-19. V and J are TRBV14 and TRBJ2-1, with 7 bases that match TRBD1. The CDR3 sequence is CASSQKGGSEPFF. The CDR3 coding sequence is TGTGCCAGCAGCCAAAAAGGGGGCTCGGAACCGTTCTTC.